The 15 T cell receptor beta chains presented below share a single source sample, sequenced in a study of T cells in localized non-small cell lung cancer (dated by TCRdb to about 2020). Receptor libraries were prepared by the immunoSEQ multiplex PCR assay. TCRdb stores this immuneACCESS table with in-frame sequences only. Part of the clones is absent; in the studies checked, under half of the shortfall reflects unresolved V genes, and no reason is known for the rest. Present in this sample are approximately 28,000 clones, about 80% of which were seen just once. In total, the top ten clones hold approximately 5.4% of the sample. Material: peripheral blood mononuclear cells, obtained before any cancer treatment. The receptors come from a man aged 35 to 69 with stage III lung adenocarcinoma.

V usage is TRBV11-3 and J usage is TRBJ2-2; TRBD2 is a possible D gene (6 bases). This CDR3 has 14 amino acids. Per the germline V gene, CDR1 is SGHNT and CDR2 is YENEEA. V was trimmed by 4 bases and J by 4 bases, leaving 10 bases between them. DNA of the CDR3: TGTGCCAGCAGCTCGGAGGGGACCACCGGGGAGCTGTTTTTT. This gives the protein CASSSEGTTGELFF.

Here the CDR3 DNA reads TGTGCCTGGAGTGGGTCGGGACACCTAAAAAAGACCCAGTACTTC. This sequence encodes CAWSGSGHLKKTQYF. This chain uses TRBV30 with TRBJ2-5, with D perhaps TRBD1 (6 bases). The CDR3 is 15 residues long. With 1 base removed from V and 6 bases from J, the gap between germline ends came to 18 bases. Germline-derived CDR1 and CDR2 are GTSNPN and SVGIG (reference sequence). Drawing the rest from reference TRBV30 and TRBJ2-5, the complete variable domain is SQTIHQWPATLVQPVGSPLSLECTVEGTSNPNLYWYRQAAGRGLQLLFYSVGIGQISSEVPQNLSASRPQDRQFILSSKKLLLSDSGFYLCAWSGSGHLKKTQYFGPGTRLLVL.

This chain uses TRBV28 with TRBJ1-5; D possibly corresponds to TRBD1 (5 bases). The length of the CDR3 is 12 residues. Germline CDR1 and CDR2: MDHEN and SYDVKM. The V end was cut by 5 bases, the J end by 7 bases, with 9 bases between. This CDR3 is CASSAQVQPQHF. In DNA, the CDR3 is TGTGCCAGCAGTGCACAGGTCCAGCCCCAGCATTTT.

Here the CDR3 DNA reads TGTGCCAGCTCACCAACTCGGTTCGGGGAGACCCAGTACTTC. Protein: CASSPTRFGETQYF. The chain carries TRBV18 and TRBJ2-5; no reliable D call. CDR3 size: 14 residues. The ends were cut back, 2 bases at V and 5 bases at J, with 12 bases in the middle. Germline V CDR1 and CDR2: KGHSH, LQKENI.

The CDR3 loop is CASSLQHLNTEAFF. DNA for the CDR3: TGTGCCAGCAGTCTTCAACACCTGAACACTGAAGCTTTCTTT. The rearrangement joins TRBV6-1 to TRBJ1-1, with unresolved D. This CDR3 comprises 14 residues. Germline CDR1 MNHNS, CDR2 SASEGT. V lost 5 bases and J lost 0, with 10 bases in between.

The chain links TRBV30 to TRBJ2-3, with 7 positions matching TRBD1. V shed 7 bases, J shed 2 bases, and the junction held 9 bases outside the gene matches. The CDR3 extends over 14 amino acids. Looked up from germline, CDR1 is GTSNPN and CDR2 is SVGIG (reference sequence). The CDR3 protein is CASDEGQITDTQYF. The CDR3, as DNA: TGTGCCTCCGACGAGGGACAGATCACAGATACGCAGTATTTT.

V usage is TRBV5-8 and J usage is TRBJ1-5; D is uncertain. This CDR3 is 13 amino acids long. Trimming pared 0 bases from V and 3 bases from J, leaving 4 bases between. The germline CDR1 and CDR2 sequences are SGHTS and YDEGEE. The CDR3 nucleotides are TGTGCCAGCAGCTTGGTAGACAATCAGCCCCAGCATTTT. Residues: CASSLVDNQPQHF.

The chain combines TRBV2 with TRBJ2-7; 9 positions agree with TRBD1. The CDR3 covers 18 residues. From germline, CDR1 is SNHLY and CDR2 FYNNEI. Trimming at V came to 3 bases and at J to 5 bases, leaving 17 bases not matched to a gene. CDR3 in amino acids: CASSELVWAGGTGNEQYF. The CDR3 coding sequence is TGTGCCAGCAGTGAGCTGGTGTGGGCTGGTGGGACAGGGAACGAGCAGTACTTC.

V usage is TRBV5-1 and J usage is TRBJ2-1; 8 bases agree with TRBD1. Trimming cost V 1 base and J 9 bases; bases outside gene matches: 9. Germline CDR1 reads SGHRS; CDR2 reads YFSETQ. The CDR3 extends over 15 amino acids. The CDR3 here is CASSLTGQGLSEQFF. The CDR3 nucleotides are TGCGCCAGCAGCTTGACTGGACAGGGTTTGTCTGAGCAGTTCTTC. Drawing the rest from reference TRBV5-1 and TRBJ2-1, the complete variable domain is KAGVTQTPRYLIKTRGQQVTLSCSPISGHRSVSWYQQTPGQGLQFLFEYFSETQRNKGNFPGRFSGRQFSNSRSEMNVSTLELGDSALYLCASSLTGQGLSEQFFGPGTRLTVL.

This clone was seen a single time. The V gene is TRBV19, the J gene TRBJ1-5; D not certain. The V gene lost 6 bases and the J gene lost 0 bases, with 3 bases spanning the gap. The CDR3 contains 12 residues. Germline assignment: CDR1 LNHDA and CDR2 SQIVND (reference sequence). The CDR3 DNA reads TGTGCCAGTAGAGATAGCAATCAGCCCCAGCATTTT. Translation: CASRDSNQPQHF.

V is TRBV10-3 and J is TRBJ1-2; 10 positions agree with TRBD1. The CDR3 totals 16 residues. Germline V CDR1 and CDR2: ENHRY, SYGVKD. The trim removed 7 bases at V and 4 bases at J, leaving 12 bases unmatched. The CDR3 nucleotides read TGTGCCATCACCGTCGGGACAGGGGTGGGTGGCTATGGCTACACCTTC. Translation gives CAITVGTGVGGYGYTF.

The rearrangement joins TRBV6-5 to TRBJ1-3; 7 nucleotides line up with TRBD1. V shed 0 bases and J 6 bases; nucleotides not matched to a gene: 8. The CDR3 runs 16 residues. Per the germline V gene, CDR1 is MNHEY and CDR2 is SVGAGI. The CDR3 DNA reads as TGTGCCAGCAGTTACTCGAGGGACAGTAGCGTAAACACCATATATTTT. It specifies CASSYSRDSSVNTIYF.

As DNA, the CDR3 is TGCGCCAGCAGCCCTGGAGCGCAGGGGATTTCCTATGGCTACACCTTC. Protein product: CASSPGAQGISYGYTF. The V and J genes are TRBV5-1 and TRBJ1-2, with a weak D call TRBD1 (6 bases). This CDR3 is 16 amino acids long. V was shortened by 4 bases and J by 4 bases, with 20 bases between the two germline ends. Germline V gene data show CDR1 as SGHRS and CDR2 as YFSETQ.

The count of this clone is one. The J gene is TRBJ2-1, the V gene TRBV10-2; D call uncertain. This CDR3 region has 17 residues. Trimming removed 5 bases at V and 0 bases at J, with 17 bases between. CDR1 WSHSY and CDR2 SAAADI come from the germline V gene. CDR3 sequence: CASSSLSRLSSYNEQFF. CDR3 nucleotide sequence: TGCGCCAGCAGTTCTCTCTCGCGGTTGAGCTCCTACAATGAGCAGTTCTTC.

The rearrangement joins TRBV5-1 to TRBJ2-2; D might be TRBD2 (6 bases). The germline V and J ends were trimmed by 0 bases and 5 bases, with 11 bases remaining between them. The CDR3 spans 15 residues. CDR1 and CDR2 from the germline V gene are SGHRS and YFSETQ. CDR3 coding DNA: TGCGCCAGCAGCTTGGCAGGTGGGAGGACCGGGGAGCTGTTTTTT. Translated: CASSLAGGRTGELFF.